The T cell receptor (beta chain) described here comes from a study of cytomegalovirus exposure and HLA in healthy donors. As for the study in general: Around 180 million T cells yielded around 120 million unique TCR beta sequences in earlier analysis.

Germline CDR1 reads SNHLY; CDR2 reads FYNNEI. The length of the CDR3 is 16 residues. The V gene lost 8 bases and the J gene lost 0 bases, with 20 bases spanning the gap. Findings and limits, study-wide: Among immune exposure information, only CMV serostatus was available. Researchers reported in a later analysis that common viral pathogens appeared linked to several top clusters. Among TCR beta chains, those listed as cytomegalovirus-associated numbered some 170.

Of note for this clone: The antigen is unknown.

The PCR made use of 60 Vbeta and 13 Jbeta primers. Assay used: immunoSEQ multiplex PCR; TCRdb lists only in-frame clones, some missing. The repertoire consists of about 270,000 clones, with around 66% occurring once and the leading ten covering 2% to 2.5%. The clonotype originates from a female donor in good health and CMV-seronegative. Sequenced material: PBMCs. This sequence joins TRBV2 and TRBJ2-7; D perhaps matches TRBD1 (6 bases). The DNA of the CDR3 is TGTGCCAGCGACACACAGGGCCCCAGAACCTCCTACGAGCAGTACTTC. This gives the protein CASDTQGPRTSYEQYF.